The rows below give T cell receptor beta chains drawn from one sample of a study of blood T cell repertoires in COVID-19. Generated by immunoSEQ multiplex PCR, the TCRdb table keeps only in-frame clones and is missing some. Of under 350,000 clones listed, approximately 83% are singletons. Sequencing was performed on peripheral blood. All receptors derive from an older woman with acute or convalescent COVID-19. The CDR3 runs from the conserved cysteine through the conserved F or W. D genes are given only for firm matches. Some rows mark clone size as missing; the rest say once, few, many or name a class of expanded clone.

TRBV13	TRBJ1-2	NA	TRBD1	TGTGCCAGCAGCCCGCGGGACAGGGAATTCTATGGCTACACCTTC	CASSPRDREFYGYTF
TRBV5-4	TRBJ2-2	few	NA	TGTGCCAGCAGCCCCCGGGACAAGAACACCGGGGAGCTGTTTTTT	CASSPRDKNTGELFF
TRBV7-9	TRBJ2-4	NA	TRBD1	TGTGCCAGCAGCACGACAGGGGCGCAAGGTTGGGTACGAAACGGCGGAACCAAAAACATTCAGTACTTC	CASSTTGAQGWVRNGGTKNIQYF
TRBV19	TRBJ1-1	once	NA	TGTGCCAGTAGCCCTGGGGGGTTCATGAACACTGAAGCTTTCTTT	CASSPGGFMNTEAFF
TRBV7-9	TRBJ1-5	NA	TRBD1	TGTGCCAGCAGCCGACAGGGTGGTAACCAGCATTTT	CASSRQGGNQHF
TRBV5-1	TRBJ1-3	once	NA	TGCGCCAGCAGCCTTCAGGGGCTTTCGGGAAACACCATATATTTT	CASSLQGLSGNTIYF
TRBV2	TRBJ2-2	NA	TRBD2	TGTGCCAGCAATCCCCGGGGGGGCCCAACCGGGGAGCTGTTTTTT	CASNPRGGPTGELFF
TRBV7-9	TRBJ2-6	NA	TRBD1	TGTGCCAGCAGCGTCAAACAGGGGTACAGCTCTGGGGCCAACGTCCTGACTTTC	CASSVKQGYSSGANVLTF
TRBV25-1	TRBJ2-5	NA	NA	TGTGCCAGCACTCTCCGAGACAGAGAGACCCAGTACTTC	CASTLRDRETQYF
TRBV9	TRBJ2-3	NA	NA	TGTGCCAGCATGAGGGTAACAGATACGCAGTATTTT	CASMRVTDTQYF
TRBV10-3	TRBJ1-5	NA	TRBD1	TGTGCCATCAGCTCAGGGGGCAGCAATCAGCCCCAGCATTTT	CAISSGGSNQPQHF
TRBV19	TRBJ1-2	once	NA	TGTGCCAGTAGTTCCTCCCACAGGGCCAACTATGGCTACACCTTC	CASSSSHRANYGYTF
TRBV30	TRBJ2-3	few	TRBD1	TGTGCCTGGAGGGGCAGGGGGACAGATACGCAGTATTTT	CAWRGRGTDTQYF
TRBV18	TRBJ2-6	NA	NA	TGTGCCAGCTCACCAACAGTTTCCACACTCGGGGCCAACGTCCTGACTTTC	CASSPTVSTLGANVLTF
TRBV2	TRBJ2-5	NA	NA	TGTGCCAGCAAGGAGGGGGGGGAGACCCAGTACTTC	CASKEGGETQYF
TRBV7-8	TRBJ2-1	NA	NA	TGTGCCAGCAGCTGGAGAGACTACAATGAGCAGTTCTTC	CASSWRDYNEQFF
TRBV5-6	TRBJ2-5	NA	NA	TGTGCCAGCAGCCTGGGGGCTATCAACCAAGAGACCCAGTACTTC	CASSLGAINQETQYF
TRBV11-3	TRBJ1-3	NA	NA	TGTGCCAGCAGCTTCCAGGGGTCGGATAACACCATATATTTT	CASSFQGSDNTIYF
TRBV11-2	TRBJ1-1	NA	NA	TGTGCCAGCAGCTCCCGCGGCGGCCCGAACACTGAAGCTTTCTTT	CASSSRGGPNTEAFF
TRBV9	TRBJ2-3	once	NA	TGTGCCAGCAGCGTTGAGGCCCCGGGGACGCAGTATTTT	CASSVEAPGTQYF
TRBV5-4	TRBJ1-1	few	NA	TGTGCCAGCAGCTACGACACGAACACTGAAGCTTTCTTT	CASSYDTNTEAFF
TRBV5-1	TRBJ1-1	NA	TRBD1	TGCGCCAGCAGCTTGGCCCCCCCCGGGACAGGGTCGTCTGAAGCTTTCTTT	CASSLAPPGTGSSEAFF
TRBV7-2	TRBJ2-7	NA	TRBD2	TGTGCCAGCAGCTTAGGGGTCCGACTAGCGGGGGGACCTTACGAGCAGTACTTC	CASSLGVRLAGGPYEQYF
TRBV2	TRBJ1-3	NA	TRBD1	TGTGCCAGCTCAGGGGGCCCGGGAAACACCATATATTTT	CASSGGPGNTIYF
TRBV5-1	TRBJ1-1	NA	NA	TGCGCCAGCAGCTGGACGGACAAGAACACTGAAGCTTTCTTT	CASSWTDKNTEAFF
TRBV19	TRBJ2-7	NA	NA	TGTGCCAGTAGTTTGGAATCGGGGTACGAGCAGTACTTC	CASSLESGYEQYF
TRBV29-1	TRBJ2-3	once	TRBD1	TGCAGTGCCGGGACAGGGGGTTTTGGTCAGTATTTT	CSAGTGGFGQYF
TRBV20-1	TRBJ2-1	NA	NA	TGCAGTGCTAGTTCGGGACTTATAACGGGGGTACGAAGTGAGCAGTTCTTC	CSASSGLITGVRSEQFF
TRBV5-1	TRBJ2-1	once	TRBD2	TGCGCCAGCAGGGAGGGACTAGCGGGGGGCAATGAGCAGTTCTTC	CASREGLAGGNEQFF
TRBV7-9	TRBJ1-2	NA	NA	TGTGCCAGCAGCCAGAGCGTATCTGGCTACACCTTC	CASSQSVSGYTF
TRBV21-1	TRBJ1-2	once	NA	TGTGCCCCACGGGCGGGATGGAATGGCTACACCTTC	CAPRAGWNGYTF
TRBV12-2	TRBJ1-5	once	NA	TGTGCAAGTCGCTTATTCGGGGGGCGGCCCCGAAATCAGCCCCAGCATTTT	CASRLFGGRPRNQPQHF
TRBV5-6	TRBJ2-2	NA	TRBD1	TGTGCCAGCAGCTTCGACTCAGGGGGCACCGGGGAGCTGTTTTTT	CASSFDSGGTGELFF
TRBV6-6	TRBJ1-6	NA	NA	TGTGCCAGCAGTTACGATCGGGGTCGGGATTCACCCCTCCACTTT	CASSYDRGRDSPLHF
TRBV6-5	TRBJ2-7	NA	TRBD2	TGTGCCAGCAGTCGGGCGGGGGCCTACGAGCAGTACTTC	CASSRAGAYEQYF
TRBV2	TRBJ1-2	few	NA	TGTGCCAGCAGTGTGGGGGCAGGGATTACTAATGGCTACACCTTC	CASSVGAGITNGYTF
TRBV30	TRBJ2-3	NA	NA	TGTGCCTGGACCCGGGGGGCGGGGAGCACAGATACGCAGTATTTT	CAWTRGAGSTDTQYF
TRBV5-6	TRBJ1-2	NA	TRBD1	TGTGCCAGCAGCCGCGCCCGACAGGGGCTCTGGGTCTATGGCTACACCTTC	CASSRARQGLWVYGYTF
TRBV9	TRBJ1-6	once	TRBD1	TGTGCCAGCAGCCCAACAGGGGGCTCGTCCTCACCCCTCCACTTT	CASSPTGGSSSPLHF
TRBV28	TRBJ1-5	NA	TRBD1	TGTGCCAGCAGTCGCCGACAGGGGATGGGGAATCAGCCCCAGCATTTT	CASSRRQGMGNQPQHF